This T cell receptor (beta chain) derives from a study of Ad26.COV2.S vaccination and SARS-CoV-2 variants. Treatment reported: around 19 received Ad26.COV2.S at low or high dose, single or two shots; roughly five received placebo; per-sample allocation not given. Vaccine and placebo recipients were sampled on day 63 after the first injection. Per the germline V gene, CDR1 is LGHNA and CDR2 is YNFKEQ. The CDR3 totals 16 residues. V was trimmed by 4 bases and J by 3 bases, leaving 18 bases between them. Only in-frame clones appear in the TCRdb table, and some are missing; sequencing was by immunoSEQ multiplex PCR. The repertoire holds 500,000 or so clones, with roughly 87% as singletons. This clone appeared a single time.

The V call is TRBV4-2, the J call TRBJ1-1; tentatively, D is TRBD1 (6 bases). The material was peripheral blood, obtained in a trial of Ad26.COV2.S vaccine versus placebo. This receptor was taken from a person between 18 and 59 years old who received the Ad26.COV2.S COVID-19 vaccine or a placebo. Here the CDR3 reads CASSPETGQGHTEAFF. CDR3 coding DNA: TGTGCCAGCAGCCCGGAAACGGGGCAGGGGCACACTGAAGCTTTCTTT.